This T cell receptor beta chain was found in a study of Graves' ophthalmopathy and Graves' hyperthyroidism. The authors amplified TCR beta CDR3 regions, and they did so from RNA transcripts for repertoire sequencing. HTBI primers served in a first-round RT-PCR, which a second-round multiplex PCR followed. Each CDR3 protein gets one entry after TCRdb re-called the multiplex PCR reads with MiXCR. The table records about 400,000 distinct CDR3 sequences, around 16% of them present only once. This CDR3 spans 13 amino acids. Losses at the gene ends were 8 bases for V and 4 bases for J; bases not matched to a gene: 6. This clonotype was picked up many times.

This clonotype was sampled from a young woman with Graves' ophthalmopathy. The chain uses TRBV12-3 or TRBV12-4 and TRBJ2-5, with TRBD2 matching 8 bases. The specimen sequenced was peripheral blood. The DNA of the CDR3 is TGTGCCAGCGGTCGGGCGGGAGGAGAGACCCAGTACTTC. Its protein product is CASGRAGGETQYF.